These 21 T cell receptor beta chains came from one sample sequenced in a study of blood T cell repertoires in COVID-19 (dated by TCRdb to 2018 to 2021). The library was built by means of the immunoSEQ multiplex PCR assay. TCRdb limited this immuneACCESS table to in-frame rearrangements with V and J called. A share of clones is missing; checked studies link under half to unresolved V genes, and the rest is unexplained. The sample records just over 250,000 clones, about 87% of which are singletons. Under 4.5% of the sample comes from the top ten. Sequencing input: peripheral blood. The receptors derive from a man in his sixties who had recovered from COVID-19.

The chain has TRBV4-2 and TRBJ2-2; D is perhaps TRBD1 (6 bases). V lost 4 bases and J lost 6, with 18 bases in between. The CDR3 sequence is 16 residues long. Germline V gene data show CDR1 as LGHNA and CDR2 as YNFKEQ. In DNA form, the CDR3 reads TGTGCCAGCAGCCTGGGACAAGGCGAATCGGCCGGGGAGCTGTTTTTT. Translation: CASSLGQGESAGELFF.

This clone came up once. V gene TRBV21-1 combines with J gene TRBJ1-2; the table assigns TRBD1, which was not confirmed against the DNA. TRBV21-1 is deemed a pseudogene. The length of the CDR3 is 14 residues. The CDR3 DNA is TGTGCCAGCAGCAGAAGGGGCAAAGACTATGGCTACACCTTC. This codes for CASSRRGKDYGYTF.

The chain couples TRBV7-9 to TRBJ1-5, with no clear D. Trimming left V 5 bases short and J 6 bases short, with 14 bases between. CDR3 length: 14 amino acids. Germline loops: CDR1 SEHNR, CDR2 FQNEAQ (reference sequence). The CDR3 sequence is CASSPHMSSQPQHF. The DNA for the CDR3 is TGTGCCAGCAGCCCTCATATGTCGAGTCAGCCCCAGCATTTT.

This clone occurred once. The J gene is TRBJ2-3, the V gene TRBV5-1, with 9 bases lining up with TRBD1. V shed 4 bases and J 4 bases; nucleotides not matched to a gene: 4. Germline lookup yields CDR1 SGHRS and CDR2 YFSETQ. The CDR3 covers 14 residues. The CDR3 region is CASSPDRGSDTQYF. CDR3 DNA: TGCGCCAGCAGCCCGGACAGGGGATCAGATACGCAGTATTTT.

The J gene is TRBJ1-1, the V gene TRBV5-6, with D unresolved. V was clipped by 2 bases and J by 0 bases, with 5 bases between them. The CDR3 runs 13 residues. Germline CDR1 reads SGHDT; CDR2 reads YYEEEE. In DNA form, the CDR3 reads TGTGCCAGCAGCTTCCCAATGAACACTGAAGCTTTCTTT. This encodes CASSFPMNTEAFF.

The chain carries TRBV27 and TRBJ2-2; a possible D gene is TRBD1 (6 bases). Germline V gene data show CDR1 as MNHEY and CDR2 as SMNVEV (reference sequence). The CDR3 is 18 amino acids. Trimming left V 0 bases short and J 1 base short, with 15 bases between. The CDR3 sequence is CASSLSIGTLRNTGELFF. In nucleotides, the CDR3 is TGTGCCAGCAGTTTATCCATCGGGACACTACGGAACACCGGGGAGCTGTTTTTT.

The rearrangement links TRBV6-6 to TRBJ2-1; 7 bases match TRBD1. The CDR3 has 17 amino acids. The germline V gene encodes CDR1 MNHNY and CDR2 SVGAGI (reference sequence). V was clipped by 5 bases and J by 6 bases; unmatched bases: 16. The CDR3 spells CASSPGNRGSRGNEQFF. CDR3 bases: TGTGCCAGCAGTCCTGGCAACAGGGGTTCTAGGGGCAATGAGCAGTTCTTC.

The J gene is TRBJ2-1, the V gene TRBV7-2, with D possibly TRBD1 on 5 matching bases. Germline V CDR1 and CDR2: SGHTA, FQGNSA. The CDR3 has 15 residues. V lost 0 bases to trimming and J lost 7 bases, with 13 bases between them. The CDR3 nucleotides read TGTGCCAGCAGCTTAGCGGGCAGGGCTGGGAATGAGCAGTTCTTC. It is translated as CASSLAGRAGNEQFF.

This rearrangement joins TRBV14 to TRBJ1-6, with 8 bases lining up with TRBD1. The CDR3 has 16 residues. Germline V gene lookup returns CDR1 SGHDN and CDR2 FVKESK. V lost 4 bases, J lost 6 bases, and 8 bases stayed unmatched. The CDR3 bases are TGTGCCAGCAGCCCCGGGACAGGAGCAATTAATTCACCCCTCCACTTT. Protein product: CASSPGTGAINSPLHF. Supplemented by reference TRBV14 and TRBJ1-6, the full variable domain reads EAGVTQFPSHSVIEKGQTVTLRCDPISGHDNLYWYRRVMGKEIKFLLHFVKESKQDESGMPNNRFLAERTGGTYSTLKVQPAELEDSGVYFCASSPGTGAINSPLHFGNGTRLTVT.

This clone showed up just once. In DNA, the CDR3 is TGTGCCATCAGTAGGGGGTCCTACAATGAGCAGTTCTTC. This translates into CAISRGSYNEQFF. The chain combines TRBV10-3 with TRBJ2-1; possibly TRBD1 for D (6 bases). The CDR3 contains 13 residues. V lost 5 bases, J lost 1 base, and 6 bases lay in between. The germline gives CDR1 ENHRY, CDR2 SYGVKD.

The gene calls are TRBV13 and TRBJ2-1; D remains ambiguous. The CDR3 totals 13 residues. Germline V gives CDR1 PRHDT, CDR2 FYEKMQ (reference sequence). Trimming removed 0 bases at V and 6 bases at J, with 6 bases between. The CDR3 protein is CASSLGGANEQFF. CDR3 coding DNA: TGTGCCAGCAGCTTAGGTGGAGCCAATGAGCAGTTCTTC.

The chain couples TRBV5-1 to TRBJ2-2; D might be TRBD2 (6 bases). Trimming took off 0 bases at V and 7 bases at J, with 13 bases between the two ends. Germline V lookup: CDR1 SGHRS, CDR2 YFSETQ. There are 15 residues in the CDR3. CDR3 protein: CASSLVADGGGELFF. Written as DNA, the CDR3 is TGCGCCAGCAGCTTGGTTGCCGACGGGGGCGGGGAGCTGTTTTTT.

The V call is TRBV9, the J call TRBJ2-3; 9 positions match TRBD2. Germline CDR1 is SGDLS and CDR2 is YYNGEE. V lost 3 bases, J lost 1 base, and 6 bases stayed unmatched. This CDR3 spans 16 amino acids. The CDR3 spells CASSGSSGVGTDTQYF. In DNA form, the CDR3 reads TGTGCCAGCAGCGGCTCTAGCGGGGTCGGCACAGATACGCAGTATTTT.

The gene calls are TRBV5-4 and TRBJ1-5, with 7 bases that match TRBD1. CDR3 length: 13 amino acids. Germline CDR1 SGHNT, CDR2 YYREEE (reference sequence). Losses at the gene ends were 10 bases for V and 1 base for J; bases not matched to a gene: 5. CDR3 nucleotides: TGTGCCTCGTCGACAGGGAGCAATCAGCCCCAGCATTTT. The encoded protein is CASSTGSNQPQHF.

The genes are TRBV12-3 or TRBV12-4 and TRBJ2-3, with D unclear. The CDR3 runs to 12 residues. V lost 3 bases, J lost 5 bases, and 6 bases lay in between. In nucleotides, the CDR3 is TGTGCCAGCAGTTTTAGAGGAGATACGCAGTATTTT. Amino acid sequence: CASSFRGDTQYF.

This chain joins TRBV5-1 and TRBJ1-2, with 9 bases aligning to TRBD1. V dropped 1 base and J dropped 7; count of bases not matched to a gene: 11. Per the germline V gene, CDR1 is SGHRS and CDR2 is YFSETQ. This CDR3 is 16 amino acids long. In DNA, the CDR3 is TGCGCCAGCAGCTTGCCCGGTGGGGACAGGGTCCGTGGCTACACCTTC. Its protein product is CASSLPGGDRVRGYTF.

The table lists this clone with a few counts. The chain couples TRBV5-1 to TRBJ1-6; 8 bases agree with TRBD1. CDR3 size: 16 residues. Looked up from germline, CDR1 is SGHRS and CDR2 is YFSETQ. The V gene end was trimmed by 4 bases and the J gene end by 10 bases; junction bases not matched to a gene: 13. The CDR3 DNA is TGCGCCAGCAGCCCAGAACTCCAGGGGGCAGGGTCACCCCTCCACTTT. Protein sequence: CASSPELQGAGSPLHF. Looking up the rest from reference TRBV5-1 and TRBJ1-6 gives the full variable domain: KAGVTQTPRYLIKTRGQQVTLSCSPISGHRSVSWYQQTPGQGLQFLFEYFSETQRNKGNFPGRFSGRQFSNSRSEMNVSTLELGDSALYLCASSPELQGAGSPLHFGNGTRLTVT.

The chain employs TRBV27 and TRBJ2-7; TRBD1 matches 9 bases. The V segment lost 0 bases and the J segment 9 bases; nucleotides outside the gene matches: 12. CDR3 length: 16 residues. Per the germline V gene, CDR1 is MNHEY and CDR2 is SMNVEV (reference sequence). The DNA for the CDR3 is TGTGCCAGCAGTTTATCGATAAGGGACAGGGTAGGGTCGCAGTACTTC. It encodes CASSLSIRDRVGSQYF.

The chain recombines TRBV10-2 with TRBJ1-5; D call uncertain. Trimming removed 6 bases from V and 1 base from J, with 10 bases in between. The germline CDR1 and CDR2 sequences are WSHSY and SAAADI. This CDR3 is 14 amino acids long. The CDR3 sequence is CASRDAVSNQPQHF. The CDR3 DNA is TGCGCCAGCAGGGATGCGGTAAGCAATCAGCCCCAGCATTTT.

The chain carries TRBV5-1 and TRBJ1-1; D perhaps matches TRBD1 (6 bases). The CDR3 is 15 amino acids. The V and J ends lost 4 bases and 7 bases respectively, with 20 bases between them. CDR1 is SGHRS, CDR2 YFSETQ, per germline. CDR3 sequence (DNA): TGCGCCAGCAGCCCTAACACACAGGGTTTGAGTGAAGCTTTCTTT. Translation: CASSPNTQGLSEAFF.

V usage is TRBV19 and J usage is TRBJ2-1; TRBD1 is a possible D gene (6 bases). Per germline, CDR1 LNHDA and CDR2 SQIVND (reference sequence). V lost 4 bases, J lost 8 bases, and 9 bases lay in between. The CDR3 contains 12 residues. The CDR3 sequence is CASSTQGYEQFF. The CDR3 bases are TGTGCCAGTAGTACACAGGGTTATGAGCAGTTCTTC.